This is a list of T cell receptor beta chains from one sample in a study of T cell responses to AZD1222 COVID-19 vaccine. The table came from immunoSEQ multiplex PCR; TCRdb's copy has only in-frame clones and leaves some out. This table has under 150,000 clones, over 85% appearing once. Sample: peripheral blood, taken on day 0 of AZD1222 vaccination. These receptors were taken from an adult in good health. CDR3s include the opening cysteine and the closing phenylalanine or tryptophan. The D gene is left open where the match is weak. Size tells how often a clone was seen (once, few, many) or the class of an expanded clone, and some rows leave it out.

CDR3 protein: CASSHQSGRYFNYGYTF; CDR3 DNA: TGCGCCAGCAGCCACCAATCGGGACGGTATTTTAACTATGGCTACACCTTC; J gene: TRBJ1-2; V gene: TRBV5-1; D gene: .; clone size: .; CDR3 length: 17
CDR3 protein: CASSLIFSGGGYNEQFF; CDR3 DNA: TGTGCCAGCAGCTTGATTTTCTCGGGGGGTGGTTACAATGAGCAGTTCTTC; J gene: TRBJ2-1; V gene: TRBV5-4; D gene: TRBD2; clone size: .; CDR3 length: 17
CDR3 protein: CASSSDRGHEQYF; CDR3 DNA: TGTGCCAGCAGTTCGGACAGGGGGCACGAGCAGTACTTC; J gene: TRBJ2-7; V gene: TRBV6-5; D gene: TRBD1; clone size: .; CDR3 length: 13
CDR3 protein: CASSPGAYYEQYF; CDR3 DNA: TGTGCCAGTAGCCCAGGGGCCTACTACGAGCAGTACTTC; J gene: TRBJ2-7; V gene: TRBV19; D gene: .; clone size: .; CDR3 length: 13
CDR3 protein: CASSLGEDSPLHF; CDR3 DNA: TGTGCCAGCAGCTTAGGGGAGGATTCACCCCTCCACTTT; J gene: TRBJ1-6; V gene: TRBV7-9; D gene: .; clone size: .; CDR3 length: 13
CDR3 protein: CASSTRRPNTYGYTF; CDR3 DNA: TGTGCCAGCAGCACCCGCCGACCTAACACCTATGGCTACACCTTC; J gene: TRBJ1-2; V gene: TRBV5-6; D gene: .; clone size: .; CDR3 length: 15
CDR3 protein: CATSDSGSRGVTGELFF; CDR3 DNA: TGTGCCACCAGTGATTCTGGGAGTCGGGGGGTCACCGGGGAGCTGTTTTTT; J gene: TRBJ2-2; V gene: TRBV24-1; D gene: TRBD2; clone size: .; CDR3 length: 17
CDR3 protein: CASRGQGASGNTIYF; CDR3 DNA: TGTGCCAGCAGGGGCCAGGGGGCATCCGGAAACACCATATATTTT; J gene: TRBJ1-3; V gene: TRBV4-2; D gene: TRBD1; clone size: once; CDR3 length: 15
CDR3 protein: CASSSQGATGYTF; CDR3 DNA: TGTGCCAGTAGTTCACAGGGGGCAACTGGCTACACCTTC; J gene: TRBJ1-2; V gene: TRBV19; D gene: TRBD1; clone size: .; CDR3 length: 13
CDR3 protein: CASSPGEAGYTEAFF; CDR3 DNA: TGTGCCAGCAGCCCCGGTGAGGCCGGGTACACTGAAGCTTTCTTT; J gene: TRBJ1-1; V gene: TRBV6-5; D gene: .; clone size: .; CDR3 length: 15
CDR3 protein: CASSIGGHPSGNTIYF; CDR3 DNA: TGTGCCAGTAGTATCGGGGGACATCCCTCTGGAAACACCATATATTTT; J gene: TRBJ1-3; V gene: TRBV19; D gene: .; clone size: .; CDR3 length: 16
CDR3 protein: CASSTDGLGAEAFF; CDR3 DNA: TGTGCCAGCAGCACGGACGGCTTAGGTGCTGAAGCTTTCTTT; J gene: TRBJ1-1; V gene: TRBV5-6; D gene: .; clone size: .; CDR3 length: 14
CDR3 protein: CASRSQEDQPQHF; CDR3 DNA: TGTGCCAGCAGGTCACAGGAAGATCAGCCCCAGCATTTT; J gene: TRBJ1-5; V gene: TRBV2; D gene: .; clone size: .; CDR3 length: 13
CDR3 protein: CSVDLETTEAFF; CDR3 DNA: TGCAGCGTCGACCTCGAGACCACTGAAGCTTTCTTT; J gene: TRBJ1-1; V gene: TRBV29-1; D gene: .; clone size: .; CDR3 length: 12
CDR3 protein: CAISDKGQVATEAFF; CDR3 DNA: TGTGCCATCAGTGATAAGGGACAGGTAGCCACTGAAGCTTTCTTT; J gene: TRBJ1-1; V gene: TRBV10-3; D gene: TRBD1; clone size: .; CDR3 length: 15
CDR3 protein: CSASYLGNYGYTF; CDR3 DNA: TGCAGTGCTAGTTACCTAGGAAACTATGGCTACACCTTC; J gene: TRBJ1-2; V gene: TRBV20-1; D gene: .; clone size: .; CDR3 length: 13
CDR3 protein: CASSQRTSGEQYF; CDR3 DNA: TGCGCCAGCAGCCAACGGACTAGTGGCGAGCAGTACTTC; J gene: TRBJ2-7; V gene: TRBV4-1; D gene: TRBD2; clone size: .; CDR3 length: 13
CDR3 protein: CASSRPQGRAYNEQFF; CDR3 DNA: TGTGCCAGCAGCCGCCCTCAGGGTAGGGCATACAATGAGCAGTTCTTC; J gene: TRBJ2-1; V gene: TRBV7-2; D gene: .; clone size: few; CDR3 length: 16
CDR3 protein: CASSSGPDSPLHF; CDR3 DNA: TGTGCCAGCAGCTCCGGACCGGATTCACCCCTCCACTTT; J gene: TRBJ1-6; V gene: TRBV9; D gene: .; clone size: .; CDR3 length: 13
CDR3 protein: CAIRQGNTEAFF; CDR3 DNA: TGTGCCATCAGACAGGGGAACACTGAAGCTTTCTTT; J gene: TRBJ1-1; V gene: TRBV10-3; D gene: .; clone size: .; CDR3 length: 12
CDR3 protein: CASNGAGGPETQYF; CDR3 DNA: TGTGCCAGCAATGGCGCGGGGGGGCCGGAGACCCAGTACTTC; J gene: TRBJ2-5; V gene: TRBV28; D gene: TRBD2; clone size: .; CDR3 length: 14
CDR3 protein: CASSQSPGGLNEQFF; CDR3 DNA: TGTGCCAGCAGCCAAAGCCCAGGGGGGCTCAATGAGCAGTTCTTC; J gene: TRBJ2-1; V gene: TRBV27; D gene: .; clone size: .; CDR3 length: 15
CDR3 protein: CASSKGPNEQFF; CDR3 DNA: TGTGCCAGCAGTAAGGGTCCCAATGAGCAGTTCTTC; J gene: TRBJ2-1; V gene: TRBV6-5; D gene: .; clone size: once; CDR3 length: 12
CDR3 protein: CASSQPRTGRNEQFF; CDR3 DNA: TGCGCCAGCAGCCAGCCAAGGACAGGCCGCAATGAGCAGTTCTTC; J gene: TRBJ2-1; V gene: TRBV4-1; D gene: TRBD1; clone size: .; CDR3 length: 15
CDR3 protein: CASSVAVQRGTTDTQYF; CDR3 DNA: TGTGCCAGCAGCGTAGCCGTCCAGCGGGGAACCACAGATACGCAGTATTTT; J gene: TRBJ2-3; V gene: TRBV9; D gene: TRBD2; clone size: .; CDR3 length: 17
CDR3 protein: CASSSGSPWTTHGGELFF; CDR3 DNA: TGTGCCAGCTCATCTGGTTCTCCATGGACTACCCATGGGGGGGAGCTGTTTTTT; J gene: TRBJ2-2; V gene: TRBV18; D gene: .; clone size: .; CDR3 length: 18
CDR3 protein: CASSLTPYFTDRGKDEQYF; CDR3 DNA: TGTGCCAGCAGCTTAACGCCATATTTCACCGACAGGGGAAAGGACGAGCAGTACTTC; J gene: TRBJ2-7; V gene: TRBV7-3; D gene: TRBD1; clone size: .; CDR3 length: 19
CDR3 protein: CASSRGPQGRNTIYF; CDR3 DNA: TGTGCCAGCAGCCGAGGGCCGCAGGGGAGAAACACCATATATTTT; J gene: TRBJ1-3; V gene: TRBV7-8; D gene: .; clone size: .; CDR3 length: 15
CDR3 protein: CSVEAGRENEQFF; CDR3 DNA: TGCAGCGTTGAAGCCGGACGCGAGAATGAGCAGTTCTTC; J gene: TRBJ2-1; V gene: TRBV29-1; D gene: .; clone size: .; CDR3 length: 13
CDR3 protein: CASSPRGDDRDTQYF; CDR3 DNA: TGTGCCAGCAGCCCTCGGGGGGATGATAGAGATACGCAGTATTTT; J gene: TRBJ2-3; V gene: TRBV7-9; D gene: TRBD2; clone size: .; CDR3 length: 15
CDR3 protein: CASSPLPAEKLFF; CDR3 DNA: TGTGCCAGCAGCCCCCTGCCGGCGGAAAAACTGTTTTTT; J gene: TRBJ1-4; V gene: TRBV7-9; D gene: .; clone size: .; CDR3 length: 13
CDR3 protein: CASSENRDEQYF; CDR3 DNA: TGTGCCAGCAGTGAGAACAGGGACGAGCAGTACTTC; J gene: TRBJ2-7; V gene: TRBV6-6; D gene: .; clone size: once; CDR3 length: 12
CDR3 protein: CASSEGPYSGYTF; CDR3 DNA: TGTGCCAGCAGCGAAGGGCCCTATAGTGGCTACACCTTC; J gene: TRBJ1-2; V gene: TRBV9; D gene: .; clone size: .; CDR3 length: 13
CDR3 protein: CAGGRRDFAAEQYF; CDR3 DNA: TGTGCCGGGGGCCGCAGGGATTTTGCGGCCGAGCAGTACTTC; J gene: TRBJ2-7; V gene: TRBV5-8; D gene: .; clone size: .; CDR3 length: 14
CDR3 protein: CASSQSSGGGTEAFF; CDR3 DNA: TGCGCCAGCAGCCAGTCATCGGGAGGGGGCACTGAAGCTTTCTTT; J gene: TRBJ1-1; V gene: TRBV4-1; D gene: .; clone size: .; CDR3 length: 15
CDR3 protein: CASRLVFHTEAFF; CDR3 DNA: TGTGCCAGCAGGTTGGTGTTTCACACTGAAGCTTTCTTT; J gene: TRBJ1-1; V gene: TRBV6-5; D gene: .; clone size: .; CDR3 length: 13
CDR3 protein: CASSLSGVQYEQYF; CDR3 DNA: TGTGCCAGCAGTTTATCCGGGGTTCAGTACGAGCAGTACTTC; J gene: TRBJ2-7; V gene: TRBV27; D gene: .; clone size: .; CDR3 length: 14
CDR3 protein: CASSLTRTGGYTF; CDR3 DNA: TGTGCCAGCAGTTTAACGAGGACAGGTGGCTACACCTTC; J gene: TRBJ1-2; V gene: TRBV12-3/TRBV12-4; D gene: TRBD1; clone size: .; CDR3 length: 13
CDR3 protein: CASSRWQPNTGELFF; CDR3 DNA: TGTGCCAGTAGTCGGTGGCAGCCGAACACCGGGGAGCTGTTTTTT; J gene: TRBJ2-2; V gene: TRBV19; D gene: .; clone size: .; CDR3 length: 15
CDR3 protein: CASGLTGTYGYTF; CDR3 DNA: TGTGCCAGCGGTTTAACAGGGACCTATGGCTACACCTTC; J gene: TRBJ1-2; V gene: TRBV27; D gene: .; clone size: .; CDR3 length: 13
CDR3 protein: CASSEVDPETQYF; CDR3 DNA: TGTGCCAGCAGTGAAGTAGACCCAGAGACCCAGTACTTC; J gene: TRBJ2-5; V gene: TRBV2; D gene: .; clone size: .; CDR3 length: 13
CDR3 protein: CASSMRDEQYF; CDR3 DNA: TGTGCCAGTAGTATGAGGGACGAGCAGTACTTC; J gene: TRBJ2-7; V gene: TRBV19; D gene: .; clone size: .; CDR3 length: 11
CDR3 protein: CASSPRGEQYF; CDR3 DNA: TGTGCCAGCAGTCCCAGGGGGGAGCAGTACTTC; J gene: TRBJ2-7; V gene: TRBV6-2/TRBV6-3; D gene: TRBD1; clone size: once; CDR3 length: 11
CDR3 protein: CASTPSGGVWNEQFF; CDR3 DNA: TGTGCCAGCACTCCTTCAGGGGGCGTTTGGAATGAGCAGTTCTTC; J gene: TRBJ2-1; V gene: TRBV6-1; D gene: TRBD1; clone size: .; CDR3 length: 15
CDR3 protein: CASRESYGYTF; CDR3 DNA: TGTGCCAGCCGAGAGAGCTATGGCTACACCTTC; J gene: TRBJ1-2; V gene: TRBV2; D gene: .; clone size: .; CDR3 length: 11
CDR3 protein: CASSPTTGIYEQYF; CDR3 DNA: TGTGCCAGCTCACCTACGACAGGGATCTACGAGCAGTACTTC; J gene: TRBJ2-7; V gene: TRBV18; D gene: TRBD1; clone size: .; CDR3 length: 14
CDR3 protein: CASSLGNTNSGNTIYF; CDR3 DNA: TGCGCCAGCAGCTTGGGGAATACAAACTCTGGAAACACCATATATTTT; J gene: TRBJ1-3; V gene: TRBV5-1; D gene: .; clone size: .; CDR3 length: 16
CDR3 protein: CASSQELGAQPQHF; CDR3 DNA: TGTGCCAGCAGCCAAGAACTAGGTGCTCAGCCCCAGCATTTT; J gene: TRBJ1-5; V gene: TRBV3-1/TRBV3-2; D gene: .; clone size: .; CDR3 length: 14
CDR3 protein: CAISESTRGLRNQPQHF; CDR3 DNA: TGTGCCATCAGTGAGTCGACACGGGGGTTACGCAATCAGCCCCAGCATTTT; J gene: TRBJ1-5; V gene: TRBV10-3; D gene: .; clone size: .; CDR3 length: 17
CDR3 protein: CASSKKTGLAGGMETQYF; CDR3 DNA: TGTGCCAGCAGCAAAAAAACGGGACTAGCGGGGGGGATGGAGACCCAGTACTTC; J gene: TRBJ2-5; V gene: TRBV5-4; D gene: TRBD2; clone size: .; CDR3 length: 18
CDR3 protein: CASSRTGIYNEQFF; CDR3 DNA: TGCGCCAGCAGCCGGACAGGGATTTACAATGAGCAGTTCTTC; J gene: TRBJ2-1; V gene: TRBV5-1; D gene: TRBD1; clone size: .; CDR3 length: 14